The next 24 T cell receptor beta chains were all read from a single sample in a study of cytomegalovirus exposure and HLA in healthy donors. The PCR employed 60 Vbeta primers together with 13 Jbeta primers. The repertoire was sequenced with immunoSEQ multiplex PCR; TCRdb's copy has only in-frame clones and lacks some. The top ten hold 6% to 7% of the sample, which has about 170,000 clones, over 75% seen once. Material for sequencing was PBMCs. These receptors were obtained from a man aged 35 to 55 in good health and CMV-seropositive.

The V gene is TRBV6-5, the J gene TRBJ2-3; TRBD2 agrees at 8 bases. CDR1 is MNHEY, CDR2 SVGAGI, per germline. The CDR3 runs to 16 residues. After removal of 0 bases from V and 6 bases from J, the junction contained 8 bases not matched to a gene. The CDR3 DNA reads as TGTGCCAGCAGTTACTCTAACGGGAGGGCAGGGGATACGCAGTATTTT. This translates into CASSYSNGRAGDTQYF.

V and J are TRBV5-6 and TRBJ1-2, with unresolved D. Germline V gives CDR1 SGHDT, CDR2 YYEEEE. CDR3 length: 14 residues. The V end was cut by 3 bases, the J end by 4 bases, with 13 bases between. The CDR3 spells CASSYPDTRYGYTF. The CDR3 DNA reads TGTGCCAGCAGCTACCCCGACACTCGCTATGGCTACACCTTC.

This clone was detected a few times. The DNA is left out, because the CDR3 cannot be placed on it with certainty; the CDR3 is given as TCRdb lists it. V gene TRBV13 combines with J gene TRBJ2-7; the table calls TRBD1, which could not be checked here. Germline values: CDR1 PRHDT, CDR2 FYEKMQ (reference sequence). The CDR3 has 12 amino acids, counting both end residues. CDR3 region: CASSWGQGTTYF.

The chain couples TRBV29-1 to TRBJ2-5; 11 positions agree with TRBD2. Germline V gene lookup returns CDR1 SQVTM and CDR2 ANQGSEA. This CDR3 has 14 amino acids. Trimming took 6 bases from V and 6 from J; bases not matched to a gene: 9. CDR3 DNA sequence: TGCAGCGTAGGACTAGCGGGTCCAAGGCAGACCCAGTACTTC. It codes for CSVGLAGPRQTQYF. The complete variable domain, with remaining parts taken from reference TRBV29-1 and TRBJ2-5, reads SAVISQKPSRDICQRGTSLTIQCQVDSQVTMMFWYRQQPGQSLTLIATANQGSEATYESGFVIDKFPISRPNLTFSTLTVSNMSPEDSSIYLCSVGLAGPRQTQYFGPGTRLLVL.

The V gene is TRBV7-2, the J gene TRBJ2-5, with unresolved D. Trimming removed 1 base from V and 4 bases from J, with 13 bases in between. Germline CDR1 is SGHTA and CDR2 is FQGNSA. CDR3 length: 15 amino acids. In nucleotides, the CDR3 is TGTGCCAGCAGCTTAGTTACTGGGCTCCGAGAGACCCAGTACTTC. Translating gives CASSLVTGLRETQYF.

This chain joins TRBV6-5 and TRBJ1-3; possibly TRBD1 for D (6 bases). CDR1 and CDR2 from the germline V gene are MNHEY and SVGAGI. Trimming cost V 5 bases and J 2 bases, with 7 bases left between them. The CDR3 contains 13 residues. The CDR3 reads CASSGTTGNTIYF. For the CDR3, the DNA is TGTGCCAGCAGTGGGACAACTGGAAACACCATATATTTT.

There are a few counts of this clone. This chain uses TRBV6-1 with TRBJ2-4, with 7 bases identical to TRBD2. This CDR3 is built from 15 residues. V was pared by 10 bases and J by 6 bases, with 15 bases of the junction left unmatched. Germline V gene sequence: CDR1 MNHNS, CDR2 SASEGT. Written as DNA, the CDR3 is TGTGCCACCTACAAAGAGCGGGATGCGCGAAACATTCAGTACTTC. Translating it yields CATYKERDARNIQYF.

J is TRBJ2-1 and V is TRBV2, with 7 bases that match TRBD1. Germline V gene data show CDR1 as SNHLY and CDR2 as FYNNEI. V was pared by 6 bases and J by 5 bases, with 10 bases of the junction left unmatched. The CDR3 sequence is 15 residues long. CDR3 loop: CASRGDSQGHNEQFF. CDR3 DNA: TGTGCCAGCAGGGGGGACAGCCAAGGACACAATGAGCAGTTCTTC.

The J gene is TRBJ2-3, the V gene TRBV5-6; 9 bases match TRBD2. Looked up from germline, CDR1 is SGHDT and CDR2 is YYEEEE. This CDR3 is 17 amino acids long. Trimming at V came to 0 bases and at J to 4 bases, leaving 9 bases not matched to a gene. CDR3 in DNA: TGTGCCAGCAGCTTGGACGCGGGAGGGCTTCCCGCAGATACGCAGTATTTT. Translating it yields CASSLDAGGLPADTQYF. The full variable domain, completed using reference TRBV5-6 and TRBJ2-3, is DAGVTQSPTHLIKTRGQQVTLRCSPKSGHDTVSWYQQALGQGPQFIFQYYEEEERQRGNFPDRFSGHQFPNYSSELNVNALLLGDSALYLCASSLDAGGLPADTQYFGPGTRLTVL.

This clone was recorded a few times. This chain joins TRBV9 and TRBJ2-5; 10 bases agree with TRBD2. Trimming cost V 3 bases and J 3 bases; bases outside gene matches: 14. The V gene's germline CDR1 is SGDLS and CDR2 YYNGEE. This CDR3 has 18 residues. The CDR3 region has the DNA TGTGCCAGCAGCGGCAGGACTAGCGGTTCCAGGGGGGAAGAGACCCAGTACTTC. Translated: CASSGRTSGSRGEETQYF.

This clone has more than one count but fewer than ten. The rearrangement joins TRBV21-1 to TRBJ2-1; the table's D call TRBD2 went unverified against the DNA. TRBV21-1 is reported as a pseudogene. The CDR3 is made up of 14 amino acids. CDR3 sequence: CASSEPSPYNEQFF. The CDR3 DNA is TGTGCCAGCAGCGAGCCTAGCCCCTACAATGAGCAGTTCTTC.

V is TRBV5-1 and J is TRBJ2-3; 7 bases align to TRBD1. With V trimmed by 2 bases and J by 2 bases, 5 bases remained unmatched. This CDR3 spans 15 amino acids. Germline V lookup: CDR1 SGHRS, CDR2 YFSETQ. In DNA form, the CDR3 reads TGCGCCAGCAGCTTACAGGGGACACACACAGATACGCAGTATTTT. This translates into CASSLQGTHTDTQYF.

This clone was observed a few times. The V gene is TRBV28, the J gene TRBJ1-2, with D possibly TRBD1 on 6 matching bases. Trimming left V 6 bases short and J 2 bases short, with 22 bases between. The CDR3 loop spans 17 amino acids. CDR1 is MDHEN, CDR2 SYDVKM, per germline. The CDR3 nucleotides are TGTGCCAGCAGGAGCCGACAGGCACCTACTTCGAACTATGGCTACACCTTC. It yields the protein CASRSRQAPTSNYGYTF.

The DNA of the CDR3 is TGTGCCAGCATCAACGCGGGAGGGCCCGGGACCCAGTACTTC. It translates to CASINAGGPGTQYF. The rearrangement joins TRBV28 to TRBJ2-5, with 9 nucleotides matching TRBD2. With V trimmed by 7 bases and J by 7 bases, 10 bases remained unmatched. Germline-derived CDR1 and CDR2 are MDHEN and SYDVKM. This CDR3 has 14 residues.

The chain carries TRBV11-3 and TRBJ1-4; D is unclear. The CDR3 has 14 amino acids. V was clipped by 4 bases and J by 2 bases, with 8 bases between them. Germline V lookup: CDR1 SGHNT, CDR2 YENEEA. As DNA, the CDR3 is TGTGCCAGCAGCTCTTGGAGGACTAATGAAAAACTGTTTTTT. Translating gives CASSSWRTNEKLFF.

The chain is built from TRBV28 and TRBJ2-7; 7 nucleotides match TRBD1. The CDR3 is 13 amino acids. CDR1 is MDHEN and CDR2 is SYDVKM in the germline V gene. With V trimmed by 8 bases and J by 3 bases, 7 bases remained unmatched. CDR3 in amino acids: CASGPGQYYEQYF. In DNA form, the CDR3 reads TGTGCCAGCGGGCCGGGACAGTACTACGAGCAGTACTTC.

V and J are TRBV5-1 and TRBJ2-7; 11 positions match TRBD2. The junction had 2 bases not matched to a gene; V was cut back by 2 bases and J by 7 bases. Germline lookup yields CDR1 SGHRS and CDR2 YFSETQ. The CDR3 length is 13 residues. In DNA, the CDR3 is TGCGCCAGCAGCTTCAGACTAGCGGGAGAGCAGTACTTC. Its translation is CASSFRLAGEQYF.

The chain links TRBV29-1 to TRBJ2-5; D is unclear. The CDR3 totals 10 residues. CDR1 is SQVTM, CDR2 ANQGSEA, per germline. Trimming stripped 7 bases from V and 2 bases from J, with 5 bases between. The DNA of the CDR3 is TGCAGCGCCAGTCAAGAGACCCAGTACTTC. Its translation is CSASQETQYF. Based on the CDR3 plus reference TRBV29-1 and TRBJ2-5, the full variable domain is SAVISQKPSRDICQRGTSLTIQCQVDSQVTMMFWYRQQPGQSLTLIATANQGSEATYESGFVIDKFPISRPNLTFSTLTVSNMSPEDSSIYLCSASQETQYFGPGTRLLVL.

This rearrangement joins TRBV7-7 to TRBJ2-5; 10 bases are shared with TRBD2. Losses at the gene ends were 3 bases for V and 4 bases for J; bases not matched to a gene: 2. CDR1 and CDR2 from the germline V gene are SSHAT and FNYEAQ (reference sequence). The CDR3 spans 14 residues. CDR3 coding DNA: TGTGCCAGCAGCTTGGGACTAGCGCTAGAGACCCAGTACTTC. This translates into CASSLGLALETQYF. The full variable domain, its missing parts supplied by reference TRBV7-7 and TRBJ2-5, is GAGVSQSPRYKVTKRGQDVTLRCDPISSHATLYWYQQALGQGPEFLTYFNYEAQPDKSGLPSDRFSAERPEGSISTLTIQRTEQRDSAMYRCASSLGLALETQYFGPGTRLLVL.

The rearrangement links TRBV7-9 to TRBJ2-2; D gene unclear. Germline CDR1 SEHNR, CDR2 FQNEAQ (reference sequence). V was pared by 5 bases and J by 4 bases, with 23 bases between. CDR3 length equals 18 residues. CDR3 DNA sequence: TGTGCCAGCAGCCCAACCCTAATCCCCGCCGAATTCACCGGGGAGCTGTTTTTT. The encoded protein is CASSPTLIPAEFTGELFF.

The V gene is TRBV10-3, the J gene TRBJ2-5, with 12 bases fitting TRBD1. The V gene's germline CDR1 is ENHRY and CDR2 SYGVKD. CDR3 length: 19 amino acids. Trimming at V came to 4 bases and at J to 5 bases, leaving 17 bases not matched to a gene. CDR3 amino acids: CAISGDRGLKKGQGETQYF. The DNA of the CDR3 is TGTGCCATCAGTGGGGACAGGGGGCTGAAGAAAGGTCAGGGGGAGACCCAGTACTTC.

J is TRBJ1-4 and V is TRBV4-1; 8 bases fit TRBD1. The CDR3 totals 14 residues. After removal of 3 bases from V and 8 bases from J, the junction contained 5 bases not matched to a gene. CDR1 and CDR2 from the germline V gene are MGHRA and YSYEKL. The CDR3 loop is CASSQGQAVEKLFF. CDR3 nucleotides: TGCGCCAGCAGCCAGGGACAGGCTGTAGAAAAACTGTTTTTT.

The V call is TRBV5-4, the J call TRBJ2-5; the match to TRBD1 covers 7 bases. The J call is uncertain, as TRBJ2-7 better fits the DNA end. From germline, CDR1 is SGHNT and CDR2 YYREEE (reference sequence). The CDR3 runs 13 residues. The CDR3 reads CASSPGTVYEQYF. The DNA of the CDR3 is TGTGCCAGCAGCCCGGGGACAGTCTACGAGCAGTACTTC.

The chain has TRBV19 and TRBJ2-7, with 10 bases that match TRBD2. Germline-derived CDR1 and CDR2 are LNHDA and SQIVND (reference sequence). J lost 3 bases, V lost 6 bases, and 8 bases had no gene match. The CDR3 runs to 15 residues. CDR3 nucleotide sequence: TGTGCCAGTAGCGACTTACTAGCGGGGCGCTACGAGCAGTACTTC. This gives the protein CASSDLLAGRYEQYF.